These 14 T cell receptor beta chains were sequenced from one sample in a study of cytomegalovirus exposure and HLA in healthy donors. This PCR relied on a set of 60 Vbeta primers and 13 Jbeta primers. The assay was immunoSEQ multiplex PCR, and TCRdb's table has in-frame clones only and misses some. This sample's clone table lists some 150,000 clones. Sample: PBMCs. The receptors here all came from a young woman in good health and CMV-seronegative.

The CDR3 DNA sequence: TGTGCCACCAGCAGAGATGCGGCTAGCACAGATACGCAGTATTTT. Translated, it gives CATSRDAASTDTQYF. The gene calls are TRBV15 and TRBJ2-3, with D hard to call. The CDR3 length is 15 residues. The germline CDR1 and CDR2 sequences are LNHNV and YYDKDF (reference sequence). V was pared by 0 bases and J by 0 bases, with 7 bases between.

The chain is built from TRBV7-9 and TRBJ2-7, with 8 positions matching TRBD2. With V trimmed by 5 bases and J by 2 bases, 5 bases remained unmatched. This CDR3 comprises 14 residues. Germline V CDR1 and CDR2: SEHNR, FQNEAQ (reference sequence). The CDR3 DNA reads as TGTGCCAGCAGCACAGCGGGAGCCCCCTACGAGCAGTACTTC. Translated, it gives CASSTAGAPYEQYF.

This chain uses TRBV5-4 with TRBJ1-2, with 8 bases identical to TRBD1. V lost 0 bases to trimming and J lost 3 bases; unmatched junction nucleotides: 7. The CDR3 contains 16 residues. CDR1 SGHNT and CDR2 YYREEE come from the germline V gene (reference sequence). CDR3 sequence (DNA): TGTGCCAGCAGCTTGGTCTCAGGGGGCGGCTACTATGGCTACACCTTC. It yields the protein CASSLVSGGGYYGYTF.

The chain has TRBV18 and TRBJ2-5; D might be TRBD2 (5 bases). The length of the CDR3 is 14 residues. The V end was cut by 3 bases, the J end by 5 bases, with 13 bases between. The germline V gene has CDR1 KGHSH and CDR2 LQKENI. The DNA of the CDR3 is TGTGCCAGCTCACCCCCCGGGAATCGGGAGACCCAGTACTTC. Encoded protein: CASSPPGNRETQYF.

V usage is TRBV6-4 and J usage is TRBJ1-2, with 10 bases identical to TRBD1. Unmatched junction bases numbered 8, after V lost 4 bases and J lost 6 bases. This CDR3 comprises 15 residues. The germline gives CDR1 MRHNA, CDR2 SNTAGT. CDR3 in DNA: TGTGCCAGCAGTGGTCGACAGGGGGCTAGGAATGGCTACACCTTC. Amino acids: CASSGRQGARNGYTF.

The chain recombines TRBV9 with TRBJ1-2, with TRBD1 as a possible D gene (6 bases). With 4 bases removed from V and 2 bases from J, the gap between germline ends came to 15 bases. The V gene's germline CDR1 is SGDLS and CDR2 YYNGEE. There are 15 residues in the CDR3. The CDR3 sequence is CASSQGGAWNYGYTF. In DNA form, the CDR3 reads TGTGCCAGCAGCCAAGGGGGGGCATGGAACTATGGCTACACCTTC.

The chain has TRBV23-1 and TRBJ2-7, with TRBD1 matching 8 bases. TRBV23-1 falls under the ORF class, with uncertain function. Trimming took 0 bases from V and 5 from J; bases not matched to a gene: 9. This CDR3 comprises 16 residues. The CDR3 region is CASSQSPYRGRDEQYF. The CDR3 coding sequence is TGCGCCAGCAGTCAATCGCCCTACAGGGGGAGAGACGAGCAGTACTTC.

The chain uses TRBV6-4 and TRBJ2-3; 7 bases line up with TRBD2. In germline, CDR1 is MRHNA, CDR2 SNTAGT. With V trimmed by 6 bases and J by 7 bases, 10 bases remained unmatched. The CDR3 spans 14 residues. In DNA form, the CDR3 reads TGTGCCAGCAGCCCAAGCGGGGAGGGGCATACGCAGTATTTT. It is translated as CASSPSGEGHTQYF.

The J gene is TRBJ2-3, the V gene TRBV29-1, with TRBD2 matching 10 bases. The CDR3 covers 13 residues. Germline V gene lookup returns CDR1 SQVTM and CDR2 ANQGSEA. V lost 2 bases and J lost 7; bases outside the gene matches: 3. The DNA of the CDR3 is TGCAGCGTTGAAACTAGCGGGACAAATACGCAGTATTTT. Translated: CSVETSGTNTQYF.

The chain employs TRBV29-1 and TRBJ1-2; D call uncertain. CDR3 length: 17 amino acids. CDR1 is SQVTM, CDR2 ANQGSEA, per germline. V was cut by 4 bases and J by 0 bases, with 21 bases left in between. For the CDR3, the DNA is TGCAGCGTTGTCGTTACGGGTGCTCTCGCCTCTAACTATGGCTACACCTTC. Its protein is CSVVVTGALASNYGYTF.

The chain combines TRBV5-1 with TRBJ2-5; the match to TRBD1 covers 9 bases. Trimming at V came to 1 base and at J to 4 bases, leaving 8 bases not matched to a gene. In germline, CDR1 is SGHRS, CDR2 YFSETQ. The CDR3 is 16 amino acids. DNA of the CDR3: TGCGCCAGCAGCTTGCAACTGGGACAGGGAGGAGAGACCCAGTACTTC. It translates to CASSLQLGQGGETQYF.

Notes on this clone: One end of the junction fails to match germline, which may point to a read error. Other nucleotide sequences in the sample specify the same CDR3. The V gene is TRBV19, the J gene TRBJ2-3; D gene uncertain. The CDR3 loop spans 10 amino acids. Germline-derived CDR1 and CDR2 are LNHDA and SQIVND (reference sequence). Written as DNA, the CDR3 is TGTGCCAGTGAGGCAGATACACAGTATTTT. Protein: CASEADTQYF. The whole variable domain, filled in from reference TRBV19 and TRBJ2-3, reads DGGITQSPKYLFRKEGQNVTLSCEQNLNHDAMYWYRQDPGQGLRLIYYSQIVNDFQKGDIAEGYSVSREKKESFPLTVTSAQKNPTAFYLCASEADTQYFGPGTRLTVL.

The J gene is TRBJ1-1, the V gene TRBV2; D unclear. This CDR3 is 13 amino acids long. The germline CDR1 and CDR2 sequences are SNHLY and FYNNEI. Trimming took 8 bases from V and 1 from J, leaving 11 bases between them. CDR3 bases: TGTGCCAGCCAGCGGAGCTCGAACACTGAAGCTTTCTTT. It is translated as CASQRSSNTEAFF.

The chain links TRBV6-6 to TRBJ2-1; TRBD2 matches at 8 bases. V shed 6 bases and J 11 bases; nucleotides not matched to a gene: 12. The CDR3 has 14 residues. Germline loops: CDR1 MNHNY, CDR2 SVGAGI (reference sequence). CDR3 DNA sequence: TGTGCCAGCAGACCCGGGACTAGTTCGGGCAAGCAGTTCTTC. This translates into CASRPGTSSGKQFF.